The rows below give T cell receptor beta chains drawn from one sample of a study of OX40 agonist ivuxolimab in advanced cancers. Data came from immunoSEQ multiplex PCR; TCRdb stores just in-frame clones and leaves some out. There are 68,000 or so clones in the sample; roughly 82% occur only once, and approximately 11% lies in the top ten. The material sequenced was CD4+ or CD8+ T cells sorted from blood, taken in a trial of the OX40 agonist ivuxolimab. The receptors were gathered from an adult with an advanced solid tumor such as melanoma, head and neck, liver or kidney cancer. CDR3s include the opening cysteine and the closing phenylalanine or tryptophan.

V: TRBV21-1; CDR3: CASSKVAGESYSNQPQHF
V: TRBV5-1; CDR3: CASSYPGTDAGEQYF
V: TRBV5-3; CDR3: CARSFGQASYEQYF
V: TRBV6-5; CDR3: CASSSRGTGTYNEQFF
V: TRBV6-1; CDR3: CASSAQGGVGEKLFF
V: TRBV5-4; CDR3: CASSLDLSGANVLTF
V: TRBV19; CDR3: CASSVASRDRYNQPQHF
V: TRBV7-3; CDR3: CASSPGTYTDTQYF
V: TRBV10-2; CDR3: CASGVGGLYGYTF
V: TRBV19; CDR3: CASSRGTYYEQYF
V: TRBV5-4; CDR3: CASSLETASPGETQYF
V: TRBV5-1; CDR3: CASSSNRGGGPEAFF
V: TRBV5-6; CDR3: CASTTKMGSGNTIYF
V: TRBV2; CDR3: CASSDTTGFGNQPQHF
V: TRBV6-1; CDR3: CASTAGDTQYF
V: TRBV6-1; CDR3: CASSGARGQGSNEQFF
V: TRBV10-1; CDR3: CASSESPVADTQYF
V: TRBV7-9; CDR3: CASGSSGQETQYF
V: TRBV19; CDR3: CASSVELNRNYGYTF
V: TRBV28; CDR3: CASSPGGTNEKLFF
V: TRBV11-2; CDR3: CASSLPSSRETQYF
V: TRBV5-6; CDR3: CASSSLAGGNDEQFF
V: TRBV19; CDR3: CASTTDRWDQPQHF